This T cell receptor (beta chain) was recorded in a study of control samples from healthy donors and cancer patients. Libraries were prepared by immunoSEQ multiplex PCR; TCRdb keeps only in-frame clonotypes and omits some of them. The table lists about 150,000 clones, 80% to 95% of them singletons. This TCR derives from a man between 18 and 35 years old in good health. The specimen was blood.

In nucleotides, the CDR3 is TGTGCCAGCAGCTTTACTATAAGATTGAACACTGAAGCTTTCTTT. Its protein is CASSFTIRLNTEAFF. The gene calls are TRBV7-8 and TRBJ1-1; D is unclear. CDR1 SGHVS and CDR2 FQNEAQ come from the germline V gene. The germline V and J ends were trimmed by 3 bases and 0 bases, with 11 bases remaining between them. The CDR3 has 15 amino acids. The full variable domain, in which reference TRBV7-8 and TRBJ1-1 provide the parts outside the CDR3, is GAGVSQSPRYKVAKRGQDVALRCDPISGHVSLFWYQQALGQGPEFLTYFQNEAQLDKSGLPSDRFFAERPEGSVSTLKIQRTQQEDSAVYLCASSFTIRLNTEAFFGQGTRLTVV.